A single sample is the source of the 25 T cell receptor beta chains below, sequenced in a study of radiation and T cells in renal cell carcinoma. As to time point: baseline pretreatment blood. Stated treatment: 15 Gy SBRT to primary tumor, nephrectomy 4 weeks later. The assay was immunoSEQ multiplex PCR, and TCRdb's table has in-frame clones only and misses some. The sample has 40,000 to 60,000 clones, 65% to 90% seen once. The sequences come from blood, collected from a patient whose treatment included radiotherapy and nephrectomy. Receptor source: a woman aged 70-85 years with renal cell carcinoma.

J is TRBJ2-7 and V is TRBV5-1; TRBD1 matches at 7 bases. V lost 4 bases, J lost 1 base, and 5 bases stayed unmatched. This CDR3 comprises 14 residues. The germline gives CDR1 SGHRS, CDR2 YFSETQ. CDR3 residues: CASSQGDSSYEQYF. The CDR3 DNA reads TGCGCCAGCAGCCAGGGGGACAGTTCCTACGAGCAGTACTTC.

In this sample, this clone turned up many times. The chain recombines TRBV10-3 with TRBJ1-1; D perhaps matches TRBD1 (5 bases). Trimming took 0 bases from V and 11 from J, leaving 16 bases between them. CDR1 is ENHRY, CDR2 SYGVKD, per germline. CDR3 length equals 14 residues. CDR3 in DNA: TGTGCCATCAGTGAGTCAGTAGGGGTTAAAGGGGCTTTCTTT. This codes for CAISESVGVKGAFF.

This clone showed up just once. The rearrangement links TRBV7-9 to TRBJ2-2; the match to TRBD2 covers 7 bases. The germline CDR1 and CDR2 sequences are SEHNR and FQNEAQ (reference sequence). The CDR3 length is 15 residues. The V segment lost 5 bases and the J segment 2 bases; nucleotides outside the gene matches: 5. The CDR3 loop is CASSPLAVNTGELFF. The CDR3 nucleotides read TGTGCCAGCAGCCCGCTAGCGGTAAACACCGGGGAGCTGTTTTTT.

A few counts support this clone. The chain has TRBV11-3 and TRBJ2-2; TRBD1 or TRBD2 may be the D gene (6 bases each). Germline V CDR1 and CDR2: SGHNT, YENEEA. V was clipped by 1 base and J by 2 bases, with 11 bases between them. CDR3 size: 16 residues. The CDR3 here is CASSLGRDTNTGELFF. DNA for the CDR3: TGTGCCAGCAGCTTAGGGCGGGACACCAACACCGGGGAGCTGTTTTTT.

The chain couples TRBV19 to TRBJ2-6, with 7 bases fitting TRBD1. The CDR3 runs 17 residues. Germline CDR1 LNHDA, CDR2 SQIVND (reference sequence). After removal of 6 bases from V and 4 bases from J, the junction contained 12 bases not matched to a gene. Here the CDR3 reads CASSIISQGNGANVLTF. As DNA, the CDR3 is TGTGCCAGTAGCATTATCTCACAGGGGAACGGGGCCAACGTCCTGACTTTC.

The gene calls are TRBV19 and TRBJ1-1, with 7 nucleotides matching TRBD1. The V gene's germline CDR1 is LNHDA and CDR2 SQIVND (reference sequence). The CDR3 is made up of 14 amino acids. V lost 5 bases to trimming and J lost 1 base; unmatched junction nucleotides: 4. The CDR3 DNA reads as TGTGCCAGTAGTTCGGGACAGCCGAACACTGAAGCTTTCTTT. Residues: CASSSGQPNTEAFF. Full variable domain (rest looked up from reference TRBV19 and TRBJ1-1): DGGITQSPKYLFRKEGQNVTLSCEQNLNHDAMYWYRQDPGQGLRLIYYSQIVNDFQKGDIAEGYSVSREKKESFPLTVTSAQKNPTAFYLCASSSGQPNTEAFFGQGTRLTVV.

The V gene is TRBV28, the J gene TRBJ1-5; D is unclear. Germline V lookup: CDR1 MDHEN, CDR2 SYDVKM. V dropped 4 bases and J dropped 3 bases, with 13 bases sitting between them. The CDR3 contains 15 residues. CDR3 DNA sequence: TGTGCCAGCAGTTCCGCGACCCGGGACAATCAGCCCCAGCATTTT. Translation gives CASSSATRDNQPQHF. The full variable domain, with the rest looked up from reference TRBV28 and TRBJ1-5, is DVKVTQSSRYLVKRTGEKVFLECVQDMDHENMFWYRQDPGLGLRLIYFSYDVKMKEKGDIPEGYSVSREKKERFSLILESASTNQTSMYLCASSSATRDNQPQHFGDGTRLSIL.

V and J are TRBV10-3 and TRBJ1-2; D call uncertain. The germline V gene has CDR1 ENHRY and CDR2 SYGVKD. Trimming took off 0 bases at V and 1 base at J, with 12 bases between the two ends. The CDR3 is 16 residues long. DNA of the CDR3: TGTGCCATCAGTGAGTCGAATCTCGGCAATAACTATGGCTACACCTTC. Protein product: CAISESNLGNNYGYTF.

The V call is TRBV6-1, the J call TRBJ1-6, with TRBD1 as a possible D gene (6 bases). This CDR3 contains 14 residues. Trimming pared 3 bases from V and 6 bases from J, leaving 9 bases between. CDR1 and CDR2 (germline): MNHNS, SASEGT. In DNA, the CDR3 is TGTGCCAGCAGTGATTACAGGGTTAATTCACCCCTCCACTTT. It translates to CASSDYRVNSPLHF.

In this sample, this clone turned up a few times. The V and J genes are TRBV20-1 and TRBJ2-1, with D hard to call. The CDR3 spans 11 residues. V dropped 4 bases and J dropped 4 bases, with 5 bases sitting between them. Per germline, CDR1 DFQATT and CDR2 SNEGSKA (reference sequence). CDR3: CSANRYNEQFF. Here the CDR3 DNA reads TGCAGTGCTAACCGATACAATGAGCAGTTCTTC.

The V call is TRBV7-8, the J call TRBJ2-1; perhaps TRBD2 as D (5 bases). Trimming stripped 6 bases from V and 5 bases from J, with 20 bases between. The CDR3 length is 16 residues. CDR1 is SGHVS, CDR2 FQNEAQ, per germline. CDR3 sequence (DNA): TGTGCCAGCAGTCCCCGGCGCGGAGGAACGAACAATGAGCAGTTCTTC. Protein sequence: CASSPRRGGTNNEQFF.

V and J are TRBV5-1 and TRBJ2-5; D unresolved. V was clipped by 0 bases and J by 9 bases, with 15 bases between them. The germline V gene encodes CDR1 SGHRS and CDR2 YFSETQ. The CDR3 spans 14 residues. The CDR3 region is CASSLGRTFEPQYF. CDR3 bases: TGCGCCAGCAGCTTGGGGCGGACCTTCGAGCCCCAGTACTTC.

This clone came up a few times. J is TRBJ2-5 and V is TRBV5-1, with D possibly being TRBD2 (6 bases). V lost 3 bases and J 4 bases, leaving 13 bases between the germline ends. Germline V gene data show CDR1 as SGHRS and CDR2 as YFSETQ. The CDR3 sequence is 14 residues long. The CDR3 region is CASSSSSVGETQYF. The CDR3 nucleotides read TGCGCCAGCAGCTCATCTAGCGTGGGAGAGACCCAGTACTTC.

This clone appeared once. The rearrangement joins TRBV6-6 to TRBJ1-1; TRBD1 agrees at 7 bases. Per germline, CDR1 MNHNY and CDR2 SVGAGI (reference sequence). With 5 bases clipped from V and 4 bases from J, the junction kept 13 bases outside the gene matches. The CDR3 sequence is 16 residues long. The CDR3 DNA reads TGTGCCAGCAGTCCCCGAGACAGGGTTGGAGGCACTGAAGCTTTCTTT. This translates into CASSPRDRVGGTEAFF.

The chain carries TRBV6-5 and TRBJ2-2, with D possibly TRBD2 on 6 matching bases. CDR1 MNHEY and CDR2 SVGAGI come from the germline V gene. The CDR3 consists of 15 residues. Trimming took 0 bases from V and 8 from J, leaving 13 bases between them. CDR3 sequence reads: CASSYSGPGVGELFF. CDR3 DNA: TGTGCCAGCAGTTACTCGGGCCCGGGGGTGGGGGAGCTGTTTTTT.

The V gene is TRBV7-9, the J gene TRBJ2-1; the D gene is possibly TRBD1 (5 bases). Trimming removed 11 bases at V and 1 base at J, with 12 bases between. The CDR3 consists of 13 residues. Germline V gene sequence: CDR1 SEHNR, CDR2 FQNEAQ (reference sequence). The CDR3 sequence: CAVKGRSYNEQFF. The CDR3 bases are TGTGCCGTCAAGGGGCGGTCCTACAATGAGCAGTTCTTC. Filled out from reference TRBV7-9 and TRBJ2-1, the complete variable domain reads DTGVSQNPRHKITKRGQNVTFRCDPISEHNRLYWYRQTLGQGPEFLTYFQNEAQLEKSRLLSDRFSAERPKGSFSTLEIQRTEQGDSAMYLCAVKGRSYNEQFFGPGTRLTVL.

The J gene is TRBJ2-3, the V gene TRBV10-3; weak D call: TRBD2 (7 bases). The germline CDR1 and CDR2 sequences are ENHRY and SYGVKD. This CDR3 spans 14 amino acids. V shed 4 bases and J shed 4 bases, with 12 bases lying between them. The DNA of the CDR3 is TGTGCCATCAGTGTTGAGGGGGGGGCAGATACGCAGTATTTT. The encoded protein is CAISVEGGADTQYF.

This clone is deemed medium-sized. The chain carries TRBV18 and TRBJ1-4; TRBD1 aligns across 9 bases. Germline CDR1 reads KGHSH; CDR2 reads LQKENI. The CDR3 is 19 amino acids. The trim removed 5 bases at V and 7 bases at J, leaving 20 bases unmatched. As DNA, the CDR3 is TGTGCCAGCTCATCGTCACAGGGGGCACAAATAACTACGGGTGAAAAACTGTTTTTT. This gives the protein CASSSSQGAQITTGEKLFF.

CDR3 sequence: CASTRASGIGGTEAFF. The CDR3 DNA is TGTGCCAGTACCCGGGCGTCAGGCATCGGGGGCACTGAAGCTTTCTTT. The V gene is TRBV19, the J gene TRBJ1-1; TRBD1 might be the D (5 bases). CDR3 length: 16 residues. The V gene's germline CDR1 is LNHDA and CDR2 SQIVND (reference sequence). Trimming cost V 7 bases and J 4 bases, with 22 bases left between them.

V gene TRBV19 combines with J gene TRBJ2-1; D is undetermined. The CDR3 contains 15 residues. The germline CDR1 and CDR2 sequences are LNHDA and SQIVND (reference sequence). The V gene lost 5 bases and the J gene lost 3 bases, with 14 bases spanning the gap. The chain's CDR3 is CASSESPINYNEQFF. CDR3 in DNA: TGTGCCAGTAGTGAGTCTCCCATTAACTACAATGAGCAGTTCTTC. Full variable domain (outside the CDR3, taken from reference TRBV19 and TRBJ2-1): DGGITQSPKYLFRKEGQNVTLSCEQNLNHDAMYWYRQDPGQGLRLIYYSQIVNDFQKGDIAEGYSVSREKKESFPLTVTSAQKNPTAFYLCASSESPINYNEQFFGPGTRLTVL.

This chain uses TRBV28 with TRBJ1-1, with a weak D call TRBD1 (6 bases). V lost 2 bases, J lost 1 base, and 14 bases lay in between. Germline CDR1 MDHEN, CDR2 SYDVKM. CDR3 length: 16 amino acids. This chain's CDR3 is CASSLDRGRGNTEAFF. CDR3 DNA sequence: TGTGCCAGCAGTTTAGACCGGGGCAGGGGGAACACTGAAGCTTTCTTT.

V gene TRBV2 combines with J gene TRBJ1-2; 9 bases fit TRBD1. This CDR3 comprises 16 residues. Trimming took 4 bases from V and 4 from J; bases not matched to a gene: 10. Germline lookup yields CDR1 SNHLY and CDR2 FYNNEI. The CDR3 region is CASSGDRAPLTYGYTF. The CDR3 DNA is TGTGCCAGCAGTGGGGACAGGGCGCCCCTTACCTATGGCTACACCTTC.

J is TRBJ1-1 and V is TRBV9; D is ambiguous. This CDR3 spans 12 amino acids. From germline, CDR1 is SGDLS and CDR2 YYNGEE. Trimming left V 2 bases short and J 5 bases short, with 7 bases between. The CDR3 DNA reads TGTGCCAGCAGCGTTGAGGGAACTGAAGCTTTCTTT. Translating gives CASSVEGTEAFF.

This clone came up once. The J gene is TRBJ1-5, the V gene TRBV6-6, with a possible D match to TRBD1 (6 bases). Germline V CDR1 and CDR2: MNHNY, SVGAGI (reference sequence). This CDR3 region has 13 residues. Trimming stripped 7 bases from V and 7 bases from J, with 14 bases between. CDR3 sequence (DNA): TGTGCCAGCACCGAAAGGGGGTACCAGCCCCAGCATTTT. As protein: CASTERGYQPQHF.

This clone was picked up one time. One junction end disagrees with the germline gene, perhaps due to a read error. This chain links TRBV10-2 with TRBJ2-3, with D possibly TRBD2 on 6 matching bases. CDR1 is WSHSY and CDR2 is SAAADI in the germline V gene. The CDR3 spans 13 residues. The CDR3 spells CGSGFLGTDTQYF. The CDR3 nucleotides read TGCGGCAGCGGGTTTCTGGGAACAGATACGCAGTATTTT.